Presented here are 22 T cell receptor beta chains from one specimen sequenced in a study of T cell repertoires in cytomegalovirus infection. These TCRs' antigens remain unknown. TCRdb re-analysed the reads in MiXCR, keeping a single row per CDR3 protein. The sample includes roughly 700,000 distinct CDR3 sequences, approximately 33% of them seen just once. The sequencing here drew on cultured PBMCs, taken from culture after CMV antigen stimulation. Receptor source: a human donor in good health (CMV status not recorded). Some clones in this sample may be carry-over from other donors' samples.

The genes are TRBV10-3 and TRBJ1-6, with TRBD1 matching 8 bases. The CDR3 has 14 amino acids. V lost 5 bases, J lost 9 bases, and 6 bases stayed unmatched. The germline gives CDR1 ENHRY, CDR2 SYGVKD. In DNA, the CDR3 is TGTGCCATCAGTCCGACAGGGGAGAGTTCACCCCTCCACTTT. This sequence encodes CAISPTGESSPLHF.

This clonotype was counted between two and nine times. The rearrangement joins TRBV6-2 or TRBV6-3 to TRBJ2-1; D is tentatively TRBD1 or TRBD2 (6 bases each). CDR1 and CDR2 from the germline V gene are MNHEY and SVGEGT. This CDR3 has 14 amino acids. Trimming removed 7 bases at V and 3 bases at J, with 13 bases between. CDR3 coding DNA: TGTGCCAGCACTAGTAGGGGGGACTACAATGAGCAGTTCTTC. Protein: CASTSRGDYNEQFF.

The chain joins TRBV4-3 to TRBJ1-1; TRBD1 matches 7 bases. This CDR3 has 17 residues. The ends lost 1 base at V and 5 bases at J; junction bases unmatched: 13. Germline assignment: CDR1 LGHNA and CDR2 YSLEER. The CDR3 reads CASSQVRDSQRETEAFF. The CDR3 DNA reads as TGCGCCAGCAGCCAAGTGAGGGACAGTCAGAGGGAAACTGAAGCTTTCTTT.

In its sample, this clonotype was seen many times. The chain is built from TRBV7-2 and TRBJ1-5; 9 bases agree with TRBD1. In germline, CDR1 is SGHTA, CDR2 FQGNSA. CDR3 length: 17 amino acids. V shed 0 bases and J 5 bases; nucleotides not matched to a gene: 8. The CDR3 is CASSLARGTGRDQPQHF. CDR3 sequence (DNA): TGTGCCAGCAGCTTAGCGCGGGGGACAGGGAGGGATCAGCCCCAGCATTTT.

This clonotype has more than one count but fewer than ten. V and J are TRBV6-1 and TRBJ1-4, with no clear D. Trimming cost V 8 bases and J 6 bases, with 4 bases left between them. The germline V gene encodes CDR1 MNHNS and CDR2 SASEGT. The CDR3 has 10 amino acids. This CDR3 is CASGDEKLFF. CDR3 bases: TGTGCCAGCGGGGATGAAAAACTGTTTTTT.

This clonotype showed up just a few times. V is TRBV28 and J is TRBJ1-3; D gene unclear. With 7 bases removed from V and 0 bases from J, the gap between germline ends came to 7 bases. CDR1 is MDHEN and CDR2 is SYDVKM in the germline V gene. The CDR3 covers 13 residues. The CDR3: CASNRFSGNTIYF. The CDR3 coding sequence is TGTGCCAGCAACCGTTTCTCTGGAAACACCATATATTTT. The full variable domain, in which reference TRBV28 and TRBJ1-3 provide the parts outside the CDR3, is DVKVTQSSRYLVKRTGEKVFLECVQDMDHENMFWYRQDPGLGLRLIYFSYDVKMKEKGDIPEGYSVSREKKERFSLILESASTNQTSMYLCASNRFSGNTIYFGEGSWLTVV.

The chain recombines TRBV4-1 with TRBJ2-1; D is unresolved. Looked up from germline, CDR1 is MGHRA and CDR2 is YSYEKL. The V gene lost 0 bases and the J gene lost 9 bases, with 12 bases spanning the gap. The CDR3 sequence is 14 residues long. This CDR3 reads CASSQEGDLVEQFF. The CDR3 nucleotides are TGCGCCAGCAGCCAAGAAGGCGATTTGGTTGAGCAGTTCTTC.

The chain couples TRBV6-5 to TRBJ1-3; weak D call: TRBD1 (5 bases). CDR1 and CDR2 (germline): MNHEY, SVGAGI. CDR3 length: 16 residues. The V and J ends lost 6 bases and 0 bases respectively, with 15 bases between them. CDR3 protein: CASRRWEDSSGNTIYF. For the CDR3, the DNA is TGTGCCAGCAGGAGATGGGAAGACAGCTCTGGAAACACCATATATTTT.

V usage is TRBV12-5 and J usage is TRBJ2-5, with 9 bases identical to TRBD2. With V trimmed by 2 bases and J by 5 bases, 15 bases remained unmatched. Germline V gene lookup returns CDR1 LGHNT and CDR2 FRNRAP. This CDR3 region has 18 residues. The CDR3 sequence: CASGLSASGNTGWETQYF. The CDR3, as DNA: TGTGCTAGTGGTTTGTCGGCTAGCGGGAACACCGGGTGGGAGACCCAGTACTTC.

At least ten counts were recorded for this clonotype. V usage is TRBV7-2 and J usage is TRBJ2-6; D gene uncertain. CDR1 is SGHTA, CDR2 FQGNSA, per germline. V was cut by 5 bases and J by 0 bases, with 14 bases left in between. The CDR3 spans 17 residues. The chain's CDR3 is CASSLDAFSSGANVLTF. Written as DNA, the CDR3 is TGTGCCAGCAGCCTCGACGCTTTTAGCTCTGGGGCCAACGTCCTGACTTTC.

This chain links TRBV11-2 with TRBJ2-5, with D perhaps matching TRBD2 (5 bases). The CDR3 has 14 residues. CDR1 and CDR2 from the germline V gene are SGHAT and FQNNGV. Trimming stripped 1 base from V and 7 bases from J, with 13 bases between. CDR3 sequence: CASSLAPGGRTQYF. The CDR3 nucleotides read TGTGCCAGCAGCTTAGCCCCTGGAGGTCGGACCCAGTACTTC.

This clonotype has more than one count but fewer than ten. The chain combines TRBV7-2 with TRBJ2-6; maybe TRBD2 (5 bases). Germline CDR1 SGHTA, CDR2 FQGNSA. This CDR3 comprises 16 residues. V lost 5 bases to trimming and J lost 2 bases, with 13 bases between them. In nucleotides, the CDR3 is TGTGCCAGCAGCCTTCCGGGGAGACCTGGGGCCAACGTCCTGACTTTC. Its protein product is CASSLPGRPGANVLTF. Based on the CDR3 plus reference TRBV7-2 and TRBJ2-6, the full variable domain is GAGVSQSPSNKVTEKGKDVELRCDPISGHTALYWYRQSLGQGLEFLIYFQGNSAPDKSGLPSDRFSAERTGGSVSTLTIQRTQQEDSAVYLCASSLPGRPGANVLTFGAGSRLTVL.

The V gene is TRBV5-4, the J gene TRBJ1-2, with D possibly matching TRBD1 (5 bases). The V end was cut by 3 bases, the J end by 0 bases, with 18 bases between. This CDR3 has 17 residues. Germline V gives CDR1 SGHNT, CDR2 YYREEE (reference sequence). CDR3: CASSWDPPGGANYGYTF. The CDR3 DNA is TGTGCCAGCAGCTGGGACCCTCCGGGGGGGGCTAACTATGGCTACACCTTC.

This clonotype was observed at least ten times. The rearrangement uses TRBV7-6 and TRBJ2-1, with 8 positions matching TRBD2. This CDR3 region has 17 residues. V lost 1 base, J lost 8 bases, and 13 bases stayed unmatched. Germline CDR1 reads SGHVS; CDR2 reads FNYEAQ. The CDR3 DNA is TGTGCCAGCAGCTTAGAATCGGGGACGGGGGGGCTCTATGAGCAGTTCTTC. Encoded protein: CASSLESGTGGLYEQFF.

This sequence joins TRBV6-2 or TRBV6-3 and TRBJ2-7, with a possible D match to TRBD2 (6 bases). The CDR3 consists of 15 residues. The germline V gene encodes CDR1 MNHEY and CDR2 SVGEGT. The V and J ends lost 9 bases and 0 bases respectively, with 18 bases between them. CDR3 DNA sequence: TGTGCCAGTACAAAACCGGGACTCGGCTCCTACGAGCAGTACTTC. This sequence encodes CASTKPGLGSYEQYF.

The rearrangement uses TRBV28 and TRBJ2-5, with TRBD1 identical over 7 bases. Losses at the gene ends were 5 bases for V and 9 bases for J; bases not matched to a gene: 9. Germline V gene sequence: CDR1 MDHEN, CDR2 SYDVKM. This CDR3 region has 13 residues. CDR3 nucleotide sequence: TGTGCCAGCAGTACTAGGGGGCCCCGATCCCAGTACTTC. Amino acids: CASSTRGPRSQYF.

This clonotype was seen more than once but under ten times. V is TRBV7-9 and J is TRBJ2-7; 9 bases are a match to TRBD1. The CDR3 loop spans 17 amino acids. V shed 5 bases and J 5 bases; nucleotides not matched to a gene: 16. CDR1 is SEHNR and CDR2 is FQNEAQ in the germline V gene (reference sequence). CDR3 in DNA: TGTGCCAGCAGCCCGCGCCGGCTCCGGGACAGGGTCGACGAGCAGTACTTC. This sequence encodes CASSPRRLRDRVDEQYF.

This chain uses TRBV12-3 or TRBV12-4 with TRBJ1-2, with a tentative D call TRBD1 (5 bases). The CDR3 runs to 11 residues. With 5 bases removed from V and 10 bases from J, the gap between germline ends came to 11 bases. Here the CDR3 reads CASSHRDDYTF. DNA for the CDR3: TGTGCCAGCAGTCACCGGGACGACTACACCTTC.

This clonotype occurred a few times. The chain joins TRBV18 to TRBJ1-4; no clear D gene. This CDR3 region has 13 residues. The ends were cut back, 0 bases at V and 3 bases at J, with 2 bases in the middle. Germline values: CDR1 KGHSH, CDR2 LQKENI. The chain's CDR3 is CASSPPANEKLFF. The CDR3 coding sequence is TGTGCCAGCTCACCACCGGCTAATGAAAAACTGTTTTTT.

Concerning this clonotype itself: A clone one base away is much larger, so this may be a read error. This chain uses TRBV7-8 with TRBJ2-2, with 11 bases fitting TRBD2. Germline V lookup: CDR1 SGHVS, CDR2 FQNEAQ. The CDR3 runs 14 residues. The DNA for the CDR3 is TGTGCCAGCTCGTTAGCGGGGGGGTACGGGGAGCTGGTTTTT. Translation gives CASSLAGGYGELVF.

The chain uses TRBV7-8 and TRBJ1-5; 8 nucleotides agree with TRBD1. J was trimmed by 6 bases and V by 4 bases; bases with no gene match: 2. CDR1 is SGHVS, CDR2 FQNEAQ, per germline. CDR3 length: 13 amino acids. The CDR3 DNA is TGTGCCAGCAGCTCAGGGGGCAGTCAGCCCCAGCATTTT. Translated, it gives CASSSGGSQPQHF. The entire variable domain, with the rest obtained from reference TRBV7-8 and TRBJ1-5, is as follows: GAGVSQSPRYKVAKRGQDVALRCDPISGHVSLFWYQQALGQGPEFLTYFQNEAQLDKSGLPSDRFFAERPEGSVSTLKIQRTQQEDSAVYLCASSSGGSQPQHFGDGTRLSIL.

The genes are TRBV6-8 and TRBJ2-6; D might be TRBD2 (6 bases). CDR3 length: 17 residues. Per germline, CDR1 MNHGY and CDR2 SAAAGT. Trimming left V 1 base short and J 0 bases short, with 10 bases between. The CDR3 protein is CASSYWEEVSGANVLTF. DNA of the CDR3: TGTGCCAGCAGTTACTGGGAGGAGGTCTCTGGGGCCAACGTCCTGACTTTC.